What follows are 26 T cell receptor beta chains derived from one specimen sequenced in a study of T-cell reconstitution after alpha-beta-depleted transplantation in children. Unique molecular identifiers were used to barcode this TCRbeta library. TCRdb re-called the PCR reads through MiXCR, storing one row per CDR3 protein. The sample contains roughly 220,000 distinct CDR3 sequences, 12% of which appear only once. The sequencing used PBMCs from the stem cell graft donor, collected from the stem cell graft. All receptors come from a human donor who donated a stem cell graft to a child with acute lymphoblastic leukemia.

This clonotype was seen many times. The chain combines TRBV5-1 with TRBJ1-6; D is unresolved. The germline V gene has CDR1 SGHRS and CDR2 YFSETQ. The CDR3 has 13 amino acids. V was shortened by 0 bases and J by 7 bases, with 5 bases between the two germline ends. As DNA, the CDR3 is TGCGCCAGCAGCTTGGAGCCGAATTCACCCCTCCACTTT. It codes for CASSLEPNSPLHF.

This clonotype has ten or more counts. The gene calls are TRBV28 and TRBJ2-7, with D tentatively TRBD2 (5 bases). The CDR3 length is 13 residues. Germline V gene data show CDR1 as MDHEN and CDR2 as SYDVKM. Between the trimmed V and J ends, which lost 1 base and 4 bases, there was a span of 8 bases. In DNA form, the CDR3 reads TGTGCCAGCAGTTTATTCGGGGTGTACGAGCAGTACTTC. Its protein product is CASSLFGVYEQYF.

Note on this clonotype: This clone may be a read error of a much larger clone one base away. The chain has TRBV20-1 and TRBJ2-3; 8 bases fit TRBD2. The CDR3 extends over 13 amino acids. The V and J ends lost 3 bases and 1 base, in that order; junction bases with no gene match: 0. Germline loops: CDR1 DFQATT, CDR2 SNEGSKA (reference sequence). The CDR3 DNA follows: TGCAGTGCTAGCGGGAGGGGCACAGATACGCAGTATTTT. This codes for CSASGRGTDTQYF.

This clonotype was seen many times. This chain joins TRBV9 and TRBJ1-2; D call uncertain. Germline loops: CDR1 SGDLS, CDR2 YYNGEE. The CDR3 contains 14 residues. Trimming removed 0 bases from V and 0 bases from J, with 6 bases in between. CDR3 protein: CASSVEASNYGYTF. The DNA for the CDR3 is TGTGCCAGCAGCGTAGAAGCTTCTAACTATGGCTACACCTTC.

This clonotype was seen many times. J is TRBJ1-1 and V is TRBV7-9, with a possible D match to TRBD1 (5 bases). The CDR3 is 12 residues long. Looked up from germline, CDR1 is SEHNR and CDR2 is FQNEAQ (reference sequence). Between the trimmed V and J ends, which lost 4 bases and 11 bases, there was a span of 14 bases. In DNA, the CDR3 is TGTGCCAGCAGCTCCCGTCGAGGGGAGGCTTTCTTT. Translating gives CASSSRRGEAFF.

As for this clonotype: Possible read error: a much larger clone is one base away. The rearrangement links TRBV20-1 to TRBJ2-2; unclear D gene. Germline CDR1 is DFQATT and CDR2 is SNEGSKA (reference sequence). The CDR3 is 10 amino acids. The V and J ends lost 4 bases and 9 bases respectively, with 6 bases between them. In nucleotides, the CDR3 is TGCAGTGCTAAGCGCCGGGAGCTGTTTTTT. Protein sequence: CSAKRRELFF.

This clonotype was counted at least ten times. V gene TRBV5-6 combines with J gene TRBJ1-2, with 8 bases that match TRBD1. Germline V CDR1 and CDR2: SGHDT, YYEEEE. CDR3 length: 20 amino acids. Losses at the gene ends were 4 bases for V and 0 bases for J; bases not matched to a gene: 20. The CDR3 sequence is CASSPRTGPITIPANYGYTF. CDR3 DNA sequence: TGTGCCAGCAGCCCCCGGACAGGGCCCATAACAATCCCAGCTAACTATGGCTACACCTTC.

This clonotype has more than one count but fewer than ten. One base away lies a much larger clone, so this may be a sequencing read error. V and J are TRBV5-7 and TRBJ2-1; TRBD1 might be the D (5 bases). TRBV5-7 is placed among ORFs of uncertain function. V lost 4 bases and J lost 7, with 12 bases in between. This CDR3 contains 13 residues. This chain's CDR3 is CASSAGPLNEQFF. The CDR3 DNA is TGTGCCAGCAGCGCAGGGCCTTTGAATGAGCAGTTCTTC.

This clonotype showed up many times. The chain has TRBV10-3 and TRBJ1-1; possibly TRBD1 for D (5 bases). V was clipped by 4 bases and J by 2 bases, with 8 bases between them. This CDR3 comprises 13 residues. Germline assignment: CDR1 ENHRY and CDR2 SYGVKD. CDR3 amino acids: CAISGGGNTEAFF. CDR3 DNA: TGTGCCATCAGTGGGGGGGGTAACACTGAAGCTTTCTTT.

This clonotype was counted ten times or more. The chain recombines TRBV5-1 with TRBJ2-1, with 12 nucleotides matching TRBD2. The trim removed 0 bases at V and 10 bases at J, leaving 8 bases unmatched. Looked up from germline, CDR1 is SGHRS and CDR2 is YFSETQ. The CDR3 is made up of 16 amino acids. CDR3 sequence reads: CASSLESSGRAWEQFF. For the CDR3, the DNA is TGCGCCAGCAGCTTGGAGTCTAGCGGGAGGGCCTGGGAGCAGTTCTTC.

This clonotype has a count of ten or more. The chain carries TRBV20-1 and TRBJ2-1; the match to TRBD2 covers 12 bases. The CDR3 consists of 14 residues. Germline CDR1 reads DFQATT; CDR2 reads SNEGSKA (reference sequence). The V segment lost 5 bases and the J segment 3 bases; nucleotides outside the gene matches: 2. The CDR3 DNA sequence: TGCAGTGCTCCGACTAGCGGGGGCTACAATGAGCAGTTCTTC. Its protein product is CSAPTSGGYNEQFF.

Of note for this clonotype: This may come from a read error, since a much larger clone is one base off. The rearrangement joins TRBV29-1 to TRBJ1-2; the D is unclear. The CDR3 extends over 11 amino acids. With 7 bases removed from V and 4 bases from J, the gap between germline ends came to 10 bases. CDR1 SQVTM and CDR2 ANQGSEA come from the germline V gene. Here the CDR3 reads CSALEVYGYTF. The CDR3, as DNA: TGCAGCGCGTTAGAAGTCTATGGCTACACCTTC.

This clonotype was seen repeatedly, ten times or more. The V and J genes are TRBV7-8 and TRBJ1-3; D may be TRBD1 (6 bases). Trimming pared 6 bases from V and 0 bases from J, leaving 21 bases between. This CDR3 is built from 18 residues. Germline CDR1 reads SGHVS; CDR2 reads FQNEAQ. The CDR3 reads CASSLTFRTALSGNTIYF. The CDR3 region has the DNA TGTGCCAGCAGTCTCACCTTCAGGACAGCCCTCTCTGGAAACACCATATATTTT.

This clonotype was detected ten times or more. The chain uses TRBV5-5 and TRBJ1-1, with D possibly TRBD1 on 6 matching bases. This CDR3 comprises 15 residues. Trimming took 1 base from V and 1 from J, leaving 11 bases between them. Germline loops: CDR1 SGHKS, CDR2 YYEKEE (reference sequence). The CDR3, as DNA: TGTGCCAGCAGCTTGACCGGACAGTGGAACACTGAAGCTTTCTTT. Amino acid sequence: CASSLTGQWNTEAFF.

This clonotype was recorded many times. V usage is TRBV28 and J usage is TRBJ2-7, with 7 bases aligning to TRBD1. The V gene end was trimmed by 6 bases and the J gene end by 2 bases; junction bases not matched to a gene: 7. Germline V CDR1 and CDR2: MDHEN, SYDVKM. The CDR3 is 14 amino acids. Written as DNA, the CDR3 is TGTGCCAGCAGCCCACCGGACAGGCCCTACGAGCAGTACTTC. Protein: CASSPPDRPYEQYF.

This clonotype was observed many times. The chain combines TRBV5-1 with TRBJ2-2; the D gene is possibly TRBD1 (6 bases). The CDR3 extends over 18 amino acids. The germline V gene has CDR1 SGHRS and CDR2 YFSETQ. V was pared by 2 bases and J by 0 bases, with 17 bases between. The CDR3 sequence is CASSFLQRTVSNTGELFF. DNA of the CDR3: TGCGCCAGCAGCTTTCTTCAGCGGACAGTCTCGAACACCGGGGAGCTGTTTTTT. The complete variable domain, with remaining parts taken from reference TRBV5-1 and TRBJ2-2, reads KAGVTQTPRYLIKTRGQQVTLSCSPISGHRSVSWYQQTPGQGLQFLFEYFSETQRNKGNFPGRFSGRQFSNSRSEMNVSTLELGDSALYLCASSFLQRTVSNTGELFFGEGSRLTVL.

This clonotype came up many times. V gene TRBV13 combines with J gene TRBJ1-2; 8 positions agree with TRBD1. V trimming: 5 bases; J trimming: 4 bases; junction bases outside the gene matches: 9. CDR1 is PRHDT, CDR2 FYEKMQ, per germline (reference sequence). The CDR3 consists of 15 residues. Here the CDR3 reads CASSPGTGGFYGYTF. The CDR3 DNA follows: TGTGCCAGCAGCCCCGGGACAGGAGGATTCTATGGCTACACCTTC. Full variable domain (remainder filled in from reference TRBV13 and TRBJ1-2): AAGVIQSPRHLIKEKRETATLKCYPIPRHDTVYWYQQGPGQDPQFLISFYEKMQSDKGSIPDRFSAQQFSDYHSELNMSSLELGDSALYFCASSPGTGGFYGYTFGSGTRLTVV.

This clonotype has ten or more counts. The chain is built from TRBV9 and TRBJ2-3; 9 bases fit TRBD2. The CDR3 has 16 residues. Germline V gene data show CDR1 as SGDLS and CDR2 as YYNGEE. With V trimmed by 0 bases and J by 3 bases, 5 bases remained unmatched. CDR3 nucleotide sequence: TGTGCCAGCAGCGTAGATCCAGCGGGGGGTACAGATACGCAGTATTTT. It encodes CASSVDPAGGTDTQYF.

This clonotype was seen at least ten times. The V and J genes are TRBV12-3 or TRBV12-4 and TRBJ2-7; weak D call: TRBD1 (5 bases). This CDR3 spans 13 amino acids. The V end lost 4 bases, the J end lost 0 bases, and 7 bases lay between the germline ends. The CDR3 reads CASSSQGSYEQYF. The CDR3 region has the DNA TGTGCCAGCAGTTCCCAGGGCTCCTACGAGCAGTACTTC.

This clonotype was recorded many times. J is TRBJ1-6 and V is TRBV6-5; D uncertain. The CDR3 sequence is 12 residues long. V was cut by 0 bases and J by 7 bases, with 1 base left in between. From germline, CDR1 is MNHEY and CDR2 SVGAGI. CDR3 nucleotide sequence: TGTGCCAGCAGTTACTCCAATTCACCCCTCCACTTT. It translates to CASSYSNSPLHF.

This clonotype has ten or more counts. This chain uses TRBV12-3 or TRBV12-4 with TRBJ2-2; tentative D call: TRBD1 (6 bases). The germline V and J ends were trimmed by 6 bases and 5 bases, with 13 bases remaining between them. This CDR3 is built from 14 residues. The CDR3 nucleotides are TGTGCCAGCAGCGTGGGACACCCAACCGGGGAGCTGTTTTTT. Amino acid sequence: CASSVGHPTGELFF.

This clonotype was seen repeatedly, ten times or more. The chain uses TRBV6-2 or TRBV6-3 and TRBJ2-2; 10 positions match TRBD1. The CDR3 runs 14 residues. The ends lost 6 bases at V and 4 bases at J; junction bases unmatched: 2. Germline loops: CDR1 MNHEY, CDR2 SVGEGT. CDR3 nucleotides: TGTGCCAGCAGGGGACAGGGGTTCACCGGGGAGCTGTTTTTT. It encodes CASRGQGFTGELFF.

This clonotype has a count of ten or more. The J gene is TRBJ2-2, the V gene TRBV5-1, with unresolved D. The germline V and J ends were trimmed by 6 bases and 5 bases, with 14 bases remaining between them. CDR1 and CDR2 from the germline V gene are SGHRS and YFSETQ. The CDR3 covers 14 residues. The CDR3 nucleotides are TGCGCCAGCACCCCAGAAGGTTGGACCGGGGAGCTGTTTTTT. It codes for CASTPEGWTGELFF.

This clonotype was counted ten times or more. The chain uses TRBV7-4 and TRBJ1-5, with D hard to call. Trimming took 7 bases from V and 7 from J, leaving 14 bases between them. Germline values: CDR1 SGHVT, CDR2 SQSDAQ. The CDR3 has 13 residues. The chain's CDR3 is CASTNFDGQPQHF. In DNA form, the CDR3 reads TGTGCCAGCACCAATTTCGACGGGCAGCCCCAGCATTTT.

This clonotype occurred a few times. CDR3 sequence: CASSSRSTGVYEQYF. In DNA form, the CDR3 reads TGCGCCAGCAGCTCCAGATCGACAGGGGTATACGAGCAGTACTTC. The chain links TRBV5-1 to TRBJ2-7; 8 positions match TRBD1. The CDR3 is 15 amino acids. Germline V CDR1 and CDR2: SGHRS, YFSETQ. V lost 3 bases and J lost 4; bases outside the gene matches: 9.

In the case of this clonotype: This may come from a read error, since a much larger clone is one base off. The chain uses TRBV20-1 and TRBJ2-2; the match to TRBD1 covers 11 bases. The CDR3 is 16 amino acids. Germline CDR1 is DFQATT and CDR2 is SNEGSKA (reference sequence). CDR3 nucleotide sequence: TGCAGTGCTAGAGATGGACAGGGGGCGGTGGGCGGGGCGCTGTTTTTT. This codes for CSARDGQGAVGGALFF.